The clone carrying this T cell receptor beta chain was seen at least ten times. Its target is unknown. The CDR3 covers 15 residues. Unmatched junction bases numbered 6, after V lost 7 bases and J lost 0 bases. TCRdb called the PCR reads again in MiXCR, with one record for every CDR3 protein. Of 300,000 to 400,000 distinct CDR3 sequences in the sample, around 21% were seen once. These data come from a study of molecular identifiers for immune sequencing clone quantification. Study context: In the replicates, RNA derived from around 18,000 or 91,000 naive CD8 cells was divided into five parts, and four were sequenced.

Overall study results and limits: For effector cells, clones above 20 RNA copies held over 97% of molecules; for naive cells, under 1%.

Sorting captured naive CD8 T cells as CD8+CD4-CCR7+CD45RA+. The sample comprised naive CD8+ T cells from blood, with Jurkat cell RNA spiked in. Subset: FACS-sorted CD8+CD4-CCR7+CD45RA+ naive T cells. The chain recombines TRBV12-3 or TRBV12-4 with TRBJ1-5; TRBD1 agrees at 7 bases. The sequence derives from a human donor in good health. Some libraries in this study had Jurkat cell RNA spiked in. The CDR3 region has the DNA TGTGCCAGCACCCACGGGACAGTTAGCAATCAGCCCCAGCATTTT. Translation gives CASTHGTVSNQPQHF.